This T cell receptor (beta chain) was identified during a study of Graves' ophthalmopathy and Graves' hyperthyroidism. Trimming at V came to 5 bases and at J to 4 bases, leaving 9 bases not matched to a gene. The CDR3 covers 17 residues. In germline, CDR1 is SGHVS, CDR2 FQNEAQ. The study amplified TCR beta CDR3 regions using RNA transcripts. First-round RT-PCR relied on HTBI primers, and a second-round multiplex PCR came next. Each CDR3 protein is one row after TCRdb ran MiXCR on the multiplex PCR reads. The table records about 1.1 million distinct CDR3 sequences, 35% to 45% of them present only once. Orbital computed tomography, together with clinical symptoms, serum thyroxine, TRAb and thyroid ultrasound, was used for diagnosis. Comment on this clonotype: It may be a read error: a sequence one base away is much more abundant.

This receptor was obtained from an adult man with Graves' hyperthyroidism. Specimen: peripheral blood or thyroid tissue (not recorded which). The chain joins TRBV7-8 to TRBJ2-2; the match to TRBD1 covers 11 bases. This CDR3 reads CASSPFGTGGVTGELFF. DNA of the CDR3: TGTGCCAGCAGCCCGTTCGGGACAGGGGGTGTCACCGGGGAGCTGTTTTTT.